A selection of T cell receptor beta chains follows, all from one sample in a study of blood T cell repertoires in COVID-19. Clones were sequenced by immunoSEQ multiplex PCR, and TCRdb holds only the in-frame ones, with some missing. The sample carries 180,000 or so clones, over 75% recorded once. The sequenced material came from peripheral blood. All receptors come from a woman of 80 years or more with acute or convalescent COVID-19. CDR3s include the opening cysteine and the closing phenylalanine or tryptophan. A D gene is named only where the DNA matches it firmly. For some rows the clone size is stated as once, few or many, or as a class when expanded; others skip it.

d_gene	abundance	v_gene	j_gene	CDR3aa	CDR3nt
NA	NA	TRBV24-1	TRBJ1-4	CATSDLRHHFNEKLFF	TGTGCCACCAGTGATCTACGACATCACTTCAATGAAAAACTGTTTTTT
TRBD1	NA	TRBV7-9	TRBJ2-5	CASSPRADRGQETQYF	TGTGCCAGCAGCCCACGTGCTGACAGGGGGCAAGAGACCCAGTACTTC
TRBD2	NA	TRBV7-8	TRBJ2-5	CASSPLGSGVRETQYF	TGTGCCAGCAGCCCCCTGGGAAGCGGGGTGAGAGAGACCCAGTACTTC
TRBD1	NA	TRBV29-1	TRBJ2-7	CSGWDSSYEQYF	TGCAGCGGGTGGGACAGCTCCTACGAGCAGTACTTC
TRBD1	NA	TRBV5-1	TRBJ1-2	CASSLALSTGAYGYTF	TGCGCCAGCAGCTTGGCCCTCTCGACAGGGGCCTATGGCTACACCTTC
NA	few	TRBV19	TRBJ1-5	CATTQGPYSNQPQHF	TGTGCCACTACCCAGGGCCCTTATAGCAATCAGCCCCAGCATTTT
TRBD1	NA	TRBV28	TRBJ1-3	CASSLFSGGAVGNTIYF	TGTGCCAGCAGTTTATTTTCAGGGGGCGCGGTAGGAAACACCATATATTTT
NA	once	TRBV11-3	TRBJ2-1	CASSLDPGSSYNEQFF	TGTGCCAGCAGCTTAGATCCAGGTAGCTCCTACAATGAGCAGTTCTTC
TRBD1	NA	TRBV5-1	TRBJ1-2	CASSRGTGASEGYTF	TGCGCCAGCAGCCGAGGAACAGGGGCTTCGGAAGGCTACACCTTC
NA	NA	TRBV7-3	TRBJ1-1	CASSPGGLNTEAFF	TGTGCCAGCAGCCCCGGAGGCCTGAACACTGAAGCTTTCTTT
NA	NA	TRBV4-1	TRBJ2-1	CASSLLPADKYNEQFF	TGCGCCAGCAGCCTCCTTCCAGCGGATAAATACAATGAGCAGTTCTTC
NA	NA	TRBV6-5	TRBJ2-1	CASWSRSSYNEQFF	TGTGCCTCGTGGAGTCGTAGCTCCTACAATGAGCAGTTCTTC
TRBD2	NA	TRBV19	TRBJ2-3	CASSSLSGATDTQYF	TGTGCCAGTAGTAGCCTTAGCGGGGCCACAGATACGCAGTATTTT
NA	NA	TRBV7-2	TRBJ1-1	CASSFSLNTEAFF	TGTGCCAGCAGCTTCAGTCTGAACACTGAAGCTTTCTTT
NA	NA	TRBV11-2	TRBJ1-1	CASSSQASGGTEAFF	TGTGCCAGCAGCTCCCAAGCCTCAGGAGGCACTGAAGCTTTCTTT
TRBD1	NA	TRBV6-5	TRBJ1-6	CASNSGGSNSPLHF	TGTGCCAGCAACTCAGGGGGCAGTAATTCACCCCTCCACTTT
NA	few	TRBV7-2	TRBJ2-7	CASSLARRGRSYEQYF	TGTGCCAGCAGCTTAGCGCGGAGGGGAAGGTCCTACGAGCAGTACTTC
TRBD1	NA	TRBV3-1/TRBV3-2	TRBJ1-3	CASSLGQGSGNTIYF	TGTGCCAGCAGTTTGGGACAGGGCTCTGGAAACACCATATATTTT
NA	NA	TRBV3-1/TRBV3-2	TRBJ1-1	CASSPWTLGATEAFF	TGTGCCAGCAGCCCTTGGACCTTAGGGGCCACTGAAGCTTTCTTT
NA	few	TRBV9	TRBJ2-7	CASSAGFLRGEQYF	TGTGCCAGCAGCGCCGGCTTTCTCCGGGGCGAGCAGTACTTC
NA	NA	TRBV3-1/TRBV3-2	TRBJ1-5	CASSQGGSRQPQHF	TGTGCCAGCAGCCAGGGGGGGAGTCGGCAGCCCCAGCATTTT
NA	NA	TRBV12-3/TRBV12-4	TRBJ1-2	CASSATGNGYTF	TGTGCCAGCAGTGCCACAGGGAACGGCTACACCTTC
TRBD1	NA	TRBV7-9	TRBJ2-1	CASSPDRGRFAYNEQFF	TGTGCCAGCAGCCCGGACAGGGGGCGGTTTGCCTACAATGAGCAGTTCTTC
NA	NA	TRBV5-4	TRBJ2-3	CASSNDRSTDTQYF	TGTGCCAGCAGCAATGATCGGAGCACAGATACGCAGTATTTT
TRBD1	few	TRBV10-3	TRBJ2-7	CAISKGQGSYEQYF	TGTGCCATCAGTAAAGGACAGGGTTCCTACGAGCAGTACTTC
TRBD1	NA	TRBV30	TRBJ1-1	CAWSCTKGACDTEAFF	TGTGCCTGGTCTTGCACAAAGGGGGCCTGTGACACTGAAGCTTTCTTT
TRBD1	NA	TRBV7-3	TRBJ2-1	CASSLGTGVFVQFF	TGTGCCAGCAGCTTAGGGACAGGGGTTTTTGTGCAGTTCTTC
NA	NA	TRBV7-2	TRBJ1-1	CASSLGRGNTEAFF	TGTGCCAGCAGCTTAGGCAGGGGAAACACTGAAGCTTTCTTT
NA	few	TRBV19	TRBJ1-2	CASSINGANYGYTF	TGTGCCAGTAGTATCAACGGAGCTAACTATGGCTACACCTTC
NA	NA	TRBV5-1	TRBJ2-1	CASSFGGGAEEQFF	TGCGCCAGCAGCTTCGGCGGGGGCGCCGAGGAGCAGTTCTTC
NA	few	TRBV25-1	TRBJ1-6	CASSELYSPLHF	TGTGCCAGCAGTGAACTATATTCACCCCTCCACTTT
NA	NA	TRBV19	TRBJ2-2	CASSEVNTGELFF	TGTGCCAGTAGTGAGGTGAACACCGGGGAGCTGTTTTTT
TRBD2	NA	TRBV5-6	TRBJ2-5	CASSSPRASGGETQYF	TGTGCCAGCAGCTCCCCTCGGGCTAGCGGAGGGGAGACCCAGTACTTC
NA	NA	TRBV10-3	TRBJ1-1	CAISESGDEAFF	TGTGCCATCAGTGAGTCTGGAGATGAAGCTTTCTTT
NA	NA	TRBV18	TRBJ2-1	CASSPPQGSSSYNEQFF	TGTGCCAGCTCACCGCCCCAGGGGTCGAGCTCCTACAATGAGCAGTTCTTC
NA	NA	TRBV24-1	TRBJ2-3	CATSAGGSQYF	TGTGCCACCAGTGCTGGGGGCTCGCAGTATTTT
TRBD2	NA	TRBV7-2	TRBJ2-1	CASSLALAGQNEQFF	TGTGCCAGCAGCTTAGCCCTAGCGGGACAAAATGAGCAGTTCTTC
NA	NA	TRBV5-1	TRBJ2-2	CASSLAQGNTGELFF	TGCGCCAGCAGCTTGGCGCAGGGGAACACCGGGGAGCTGTTTTTT
TRBD1	NA	TRBV4-1	TRBJ2-1	CASSQDYQGADSLGNEQFF	TGCGCCAGCAGCCAAGATTACCAGGGGGCCGACTCTTTAGGCAATGAGCAGTTCTTC
TRBD1	NA	TRBV29-1	TRBJ1-2	CSVDRGTGVYGYTF	TGCAGCGTTGACCGTGGGACAGGGGTCTATGGCTACACCTTC
NA	NA	TRBV3-1/TRBV3-2	TRBJ2-3	CASSQGAGITDTQYF	TGTGCCAGCAGCCAAGGTGCGGGTATCACAGATACGCAGTATTTT
TRBD1	few	TRBV4-1	TRBJ1-6	CASSLRTPQGNSPLHF	TGCGCCAGCAGCCTTAGAACGCCACAGGGGAATTCACCCCTCCACTTT
TRBD2	NA	TRBV30	TRBJ2-1	CAWTSGTYNEQFF	TGTGCCTGGACTAGCGGGACCTACAATGAGCAGTTCTTC
NA	NA	TRBV5-1	TRBJ2-5	CASSAQLSPGETQYF	TGCGCCAGCAGCGCGCAGCTCTCCCCGGGGGAGACCCAGTACTTC
NA	NA	TRBV5-4	TRBJ2-7	CASSNNGGSYEQYF	TGTGCCAGCAGCAATAACGGGGGATCCTACGAGCAGTACTTC
NA	few	TRBV2	TRBJ2-7	CASSRGFYEQYF	TGTGCCAGCAGCCGAGGGTTCTACGAGCAGTACTTC
TRBD2	few	TRBV10-3	TRBJ2-1	CAISESASGTVYNEQFF	TGTGCCATCAGTGAATCGGCTAGCGGGACCGTCTACAATGAGCAGTTCTTC
NA	NA	TRBV7-8	TRBJ2-7	CASSLSGYEQYF	TGTGCCAGCAGCTTATCGGGGTACGAGCAGTACTTC
NA	NA	TRBV19	TRBJ1-2	CASTRGVVSSYGYTF	TGTGCATCGACGCGGGGGGTGGTGTCGTCCTATGGCTACACCTTC
NA	once	TRBV6-2/TRBV6-3	TRBJ1-5	CASSYSRPRAGQTNQPQHF	TGTGCCAGCAGTTACTCGAGGCCTCGGGCAGGGCAAACCAATCAGCCCCAGCATTTT
NA	NA	TRBV21-1	TRBJ2-7	CASSLRTGYEQYF	TGTGCCAGCAGCCTTCGGACAGGCTACGAGCAGTACTTC
TRBD1	NA	TRBV7-8	TRBJ2-3	CASSLRQGADTQYF	TGTGCCAGCAGCCTACGACAGGGGGCAGATACGCAGTATTTT
TRBD1	NA	TRBV30	TRBJ1-2	CAWSPDRGVSGYTF	TGTGCCTGGAGCCCCGACAGGGGGGTGTCTGGCTACACCTTC
NA	NA	TRBV5-6	TRBJ2-7	CASTGQGLIEQYF	TGTGCCAGCACAGGCCAGGGCCTTATCGAGCAGTACTTC
NA	NA	TRBV5-6	TRBJ1-6	CASSFGQVDSPLHF	TGTGCCAGCAGCTTTGGTCAGGTCGACTCACCCCTCCACTTT